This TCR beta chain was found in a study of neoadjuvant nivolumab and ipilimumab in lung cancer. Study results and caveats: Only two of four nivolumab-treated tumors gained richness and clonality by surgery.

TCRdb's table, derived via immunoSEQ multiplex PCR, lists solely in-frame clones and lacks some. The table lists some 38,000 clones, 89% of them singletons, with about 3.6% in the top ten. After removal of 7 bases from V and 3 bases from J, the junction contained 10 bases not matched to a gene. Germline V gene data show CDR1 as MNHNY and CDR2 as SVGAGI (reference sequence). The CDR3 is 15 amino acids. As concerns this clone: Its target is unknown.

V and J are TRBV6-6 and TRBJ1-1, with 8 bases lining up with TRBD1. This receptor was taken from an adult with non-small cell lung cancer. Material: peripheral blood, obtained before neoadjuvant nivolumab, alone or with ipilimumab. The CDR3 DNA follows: TGTGCCAGCACTAATACAGGGGGTTTGGACACTGAAGCTTTCTTT. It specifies CASTNTGGLDTEAFF.